Many counts were recorded for the clone carrying this T cell receptor (beta chain). The data originate from a study of Graves' ophthalmopathy and Graves' hyperthyroidism. The CDR3 spans 14 residues. The ends lost 5 bases at V and 4 bases at J; junction bases unmatched: 4. Germline loops: CDR1 MDHEN, CDR2 SYDVKM. TCR beta CDR3 amplification used RNA transcripts. In the first round, RT-PCR was carried out with HTBI primers, and a multiplex PCR formed the second round. TCRdb reprocessed the multiplex PCR reads via MiXCR and lists one record per CDR3 protein. The sample lists 360,000 or so distinct CDR3 sequences; approximately 20% were seen once.

V usage is TRBV28 and J usage is TRBJ2-1, with 8 bases aligning to TRBD1. The sequenced sample was peripheral blood. This clonotype was obtained from a woman aged 18-30 years with Graves' ophthalmopathy. The CDR3 DNA follows: TGTGCCAGCAGTCCTCGGACAGGGTACAATGAGCAGTTCTTC. Residues: CASSPRTGYNEQFF.